This T cell receptor (beta chain) was retrieved from a study of T cells in Graves' hyperthyroidism and ophthalmopathy. This clonotype appeared a few times. Amplification of TCR beta CDR3 regions was performed using RNA transcripts as template. TCR CDR3 regions were first amplified by RT-PCR with HTBI primers. One entry per CDR3 protein, called by TCRdb with MiXCR from the multiplex PCR reads. The sample includes roughly 500,000 distinct CDR3 sequences, around 43% of them seen just once. Germline V gene data show CDR1 as DFQATT and CDR2 as SNEGSKA (reference sequence). This CDR3 spans 14 amino acids. The ends lost 6 bases at V and 7 bases at J; junction bases unmatched: 9.

This TCR came from an adult woman with Graves' disease, either hyperthyroidism or ophthalmopathy (not recorded which). Material: peripheral blood or thyroid tissue (not recorded which). This chain joins TRBV20-1 and TRBJ1-6; 7 bases align to TRBD1. The CDR3 sequence is CSADGDSLNSPLHF. CDR3 coding DNA: TGCAGTGCAGACGGGGACAGTCTAAATTCACCCCTCCACTTT.